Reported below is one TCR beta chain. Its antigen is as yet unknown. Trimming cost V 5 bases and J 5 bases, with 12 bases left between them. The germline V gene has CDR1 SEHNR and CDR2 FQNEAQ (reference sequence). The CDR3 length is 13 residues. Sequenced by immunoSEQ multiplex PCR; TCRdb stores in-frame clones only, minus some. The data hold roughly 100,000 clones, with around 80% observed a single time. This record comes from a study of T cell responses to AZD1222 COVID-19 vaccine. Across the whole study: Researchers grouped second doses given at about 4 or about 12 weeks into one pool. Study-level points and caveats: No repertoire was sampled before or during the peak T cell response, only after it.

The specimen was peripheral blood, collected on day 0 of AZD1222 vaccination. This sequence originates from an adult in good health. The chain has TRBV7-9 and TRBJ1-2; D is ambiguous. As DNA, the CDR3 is TGTGCCAGCAGCCCCGAGGGTGGGTATGGCTACACCTTC. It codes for CASSPEGGYGYTF.